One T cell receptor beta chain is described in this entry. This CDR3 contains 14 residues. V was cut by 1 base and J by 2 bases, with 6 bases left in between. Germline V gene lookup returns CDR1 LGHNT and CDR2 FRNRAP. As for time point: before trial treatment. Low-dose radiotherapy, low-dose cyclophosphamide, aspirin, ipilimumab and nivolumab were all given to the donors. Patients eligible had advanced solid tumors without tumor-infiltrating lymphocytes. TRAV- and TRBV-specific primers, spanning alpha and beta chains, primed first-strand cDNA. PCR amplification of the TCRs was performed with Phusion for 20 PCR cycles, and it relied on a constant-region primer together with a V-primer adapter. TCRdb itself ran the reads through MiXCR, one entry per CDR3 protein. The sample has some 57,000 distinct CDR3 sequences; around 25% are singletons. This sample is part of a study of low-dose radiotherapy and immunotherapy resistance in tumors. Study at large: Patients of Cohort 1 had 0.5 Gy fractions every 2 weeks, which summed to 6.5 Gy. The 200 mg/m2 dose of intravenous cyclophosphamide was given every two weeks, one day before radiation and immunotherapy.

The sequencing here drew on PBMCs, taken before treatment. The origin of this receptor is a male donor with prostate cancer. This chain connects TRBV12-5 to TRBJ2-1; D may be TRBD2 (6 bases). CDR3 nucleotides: TGTGCTAGTGGTTTGGGGGGGGCCTACAATGAGCAGTTCTTC. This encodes CASGLGGAYNEQFF.